These 15 T cell receptor beta chains share one sample of origin, sequenced in a study of T cell responses to AZD1222 COVID-19 vaccine. Clones were read by immunoSEQ multiplex PCR, and TCRdb kept only the in-frame ones, dropping some. The repertoire holds approximately 68,000 clones, with 85% to 90% as singletons. The sample here was peripheral blood, taken 28 days after the second dose of the MenACWY control vaccine. Source of these receptors: an adult who received the MenACWY meningococcal vaccine as a control.

The DNA for the CDR3 is TGTGCCAGCAGCTCGGAGGGGTCACCCCTCCACTTT. Its protein product is CASSSEGSPLHF. The V and J genes are TRBV7-2 and TRBJ1-6, with D possibly being TRBD1 (5 bases). The V and J ends lost 4 bases and 10 bases respectively, with 8 bases between them. Germline-derived CDR1 and CDR2 are SGHTA and FQGNSA. The CDR3 loop spans 12 amino acids.

V is TRBV9 and J is TRBJ1-5; no definite D call. The germline V and J ends were trimmed by 5 bases and 3 bases, with 3 bases remaining between them. Per germline, CDR1 SGDLS and CDR2 YYNGEE. The length of the CDR3 is 11 residues. CDR3: CASSINQPQHF. CDR3 bases: TGTGCCAGCAGTATCAATCAGCCCCAGCATTTT. The full variable domain, completed using reference TRBV9 and TRBJ1-5, is DSGVTQTPKHLITATGQRVTLRCSPRSGDLSVYWYQQSLDQGLQFLIQYYNGEERAKGNILERFSAQQFPDLHSELNLSSLELGDSALYFCASSINQPQHFGDGTRLSIL.

The chain recombines TRBV4-2 with TRBJ1-1, with TRBD1 matching 8 bases. The germline V gene has CDR1 LGHNA and CDR2 YNFKEQ. V dropped 1 base and J dropped 2; count of bases not matched to a gene: 6. The CDR3 is 16 residues long. The CDR3 protein is CASSQAADRENTEAFF. In DNA form, the CDR3 reads TGTGCCAGCAGCCAAGCCGCGGACAGGGAAAACACTGAAGCTTTCTTT.

The V call is TRBV28, the J call TRBJ2-2; weak D call: TRBD2 (6 bases). The CDR3 loop spans 13 amino acids. V was pared by 5 bases and J by 9 bases, with 13 bases between. The germline gives CDR1 MDHEN, CDR2 SYDVKM. CDR3 residues: CASSPPGDRELFF. The CDR3 bases are TGTGCCAGCAGTCCCCCGGGGGACCGGGAGCTGTTTTTT.

This clone has just one count. V is TRBV6-5 and J is TRBJ1-4; 10 bases map to TRBD1. The V segment lost 0 bases and the J segment 6 bases; nucleotides outside the gene matches: 1. This CDR3 has 15 amino acids. The germline gives CDR1 MNHEY, CDR2 SVGAGI. CDR3 residues: CASSYSGTGDEKLFF. CDR3 nucleotide sequence: TGTGCCAGCAGTTACTCCGGGACAGGGGATGAAAAACTGTTTTTT.

V and J are TRBV7-2 and TRBJ2-1; 8 bases agree with TRBD2. CDR1 SGHTA and CDR2 FQGNSA come from the germline V gene. The V and J ends lost 5 bases and 7 bases, in that order; junction bases with no gene match: 10. CDR3 length: 15 residues. CDR3 residues: CASSPRRGGQNEQFF. CDR3 in DNA: TGTGCCAGCAGCCCCCGACGGGGGGGCCAAAATGAGCAGTTCTTC.

This clone was seen only a few times. CDR3 DNA: TGTGCCAGTAGTAACCCGAGAGGACAGGGCGGAAACACCATATATTTT. It encodes CASSNPRGQGGNTIYF. The gene calls are TRBV19 and TRBJ1-3; TRBD1 agrees at 8 bases. Germline V CDR1 and CDR2: LNHDA, SQIVND (reference sequence). CDR3 length: 16 amino acids. Trimming cost V 4 bases and J 4 bases; bases outside gene matches: 9.

This chain joins TRBV28 and TRBJ1-6; D gene unclear. With 8 bases removed from V and 7 bases from J, the gap between germline ends came to 15 bases. Germline V gene lookup returns CDR1 MDHEN and CDR2 SYDVKM. The CDR3 loop spans 14 amino acids. The CDR3 DNA is TGTGCCAGCGGAATAGGACTTACGAATTCACCCCTCCACTTT. Translating it yields CASGIGLTNSPLHF.

This rearrangement joins TRBV7-8 to TRBJ1-2, with unresolved D. The CDR3 extends over 16 amino acids. The ends were cut back, 0 bases at V and 4 bases at J, with 15 bases in the middle. Germline CDR1 is SGHVS and CDR2 is FQNEAQ. CDR3 nucleotides: TGTGCCAGCAGCTTAGCGACGGCACTAGCCCGCTATGGCTACACCTTC. Translating gives CASSLATALARYGYTF.

CDR3 sequence (DNA): TGTGCCAGCTCGGGTCCGTTGGGGGAGACCCAGTACTTC. This sequence encodes CASSGPLGETQYF. The J gene is TRBJ2-5, the V gene TRBV18, with unresolved D. Germline CDR1 reads KGHSH; CDR2 reads LQKENI. V was pared by 6 bases and J by 5 bases, with 13 bases between. This CDR3 has 13 amino acids.

This chain connects TRBV29-1 to TRBJ2-7; 10 bases match TRBD1. Germline trimming cut 6 bases from V and 6 bases from J; bases unmatched to any gene: 5. The CDR3 is 12 amino acids. Germline V gene lookup returns CDR1 SQVTM and CDR2 ANQGSEA. The CDR3 DNA reads TGCAGCGTGGGACAGGGGACATTCGAGCAGTACTTC. It yields the protein CSVGQGTFEQYF.

This chain links TRBV5-4 with TRBJ2-5; TRBD2 matches at 12 bases. V dropped 9 bases and J dropped 1; count of bases not matched to a gene: 7. This CDR3 region has 15 residues. Germline values: CDR1 SGHNT, CDR2 YYREEE (reference sequence). CDR3 in DNA: TGTGCCACCACCGGACTAGCGGGACTCCAAGAGACCCAGTACTTC. This encodes CATTGLAGLQETQYF.

The chain couples TRBV12-3 or TRBV12-4 to TRBJ1-1, with D perhaps TRBD1 (5 bases). The V end lost 6 bases, the J end lost 6 bases, and 14 bases lay between the germline ends. The length of the CDR3 is 13 residues. The CDR3 coding sequence is TGTGCCAGCAGACATCAAGGGGTGGCTGAAGCTTTCTTT. It codes for CASRHQGVAEAFF.

The V call is TRBV28, the J call TRBJ2-7, with 8 bases identical to TRBD1. This CDR3 is 14 amino acids long. The junction had 6 bases not matched to a gene; V was cut back by 3 bases and J by 5 bases. Germline V gives CDR1 MDHEN, CDR2 SYDVKM. CDR3 sequence reads: CASSFRGLRNEQYF. CDR3 DNA: TGTGCCAGCAGTTTCAGGGGGCTACGGAACGAGCAGTACTTC.

The chain joins TRBV6-2 or TRBV6-3 to TRBJ2-7; D ambiguous. Trimming took 1 base from V and 1 from J, leaving 5 bases between them. In germline, CDR1 is MNHEY, CDR2 SVGEGT. The CDR3 length is 13 residues. The CDR3: CASSYWDSYEQYF. Here the CDR3 DNA reads TGTGCCAGCAGTTACTGGGATTCCTACGAGCAGTACTTC.